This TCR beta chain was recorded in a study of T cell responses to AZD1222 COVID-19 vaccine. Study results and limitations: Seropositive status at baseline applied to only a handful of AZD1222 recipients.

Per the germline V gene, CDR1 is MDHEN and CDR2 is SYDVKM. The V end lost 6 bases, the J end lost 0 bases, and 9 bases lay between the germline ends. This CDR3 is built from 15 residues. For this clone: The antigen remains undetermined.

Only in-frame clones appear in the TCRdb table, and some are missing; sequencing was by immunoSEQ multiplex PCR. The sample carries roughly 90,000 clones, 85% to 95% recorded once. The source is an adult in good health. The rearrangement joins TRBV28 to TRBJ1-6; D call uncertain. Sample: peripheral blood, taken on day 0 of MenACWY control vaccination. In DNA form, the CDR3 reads TGTGCCAGCAGAAGGGCCCTCTCCTATAATTCACCCCTCCACTTT. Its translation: CASRRALSYNSPLHF.